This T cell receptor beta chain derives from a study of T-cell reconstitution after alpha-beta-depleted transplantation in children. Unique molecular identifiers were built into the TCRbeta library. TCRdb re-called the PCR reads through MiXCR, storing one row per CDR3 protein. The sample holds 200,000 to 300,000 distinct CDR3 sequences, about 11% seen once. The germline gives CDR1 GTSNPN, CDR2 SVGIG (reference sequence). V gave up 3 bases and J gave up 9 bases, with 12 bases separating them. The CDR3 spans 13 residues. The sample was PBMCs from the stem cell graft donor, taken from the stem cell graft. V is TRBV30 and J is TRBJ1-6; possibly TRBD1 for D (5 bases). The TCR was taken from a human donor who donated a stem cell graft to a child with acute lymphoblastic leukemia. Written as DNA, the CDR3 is TGTGCCTGGAGACCTCAAGGGACTTCACCCCTCCACTTT. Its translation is CAWRPQGTSPLHF. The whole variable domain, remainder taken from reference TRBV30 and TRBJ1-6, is SQTIHQWPATLVQPVGSPLSLECTVEGTSNPNLYWYRQAAGRGLQLLFYSVGIGQISSEVPQNLSASRPQDRQFILSSKKLLLSDSGFYLCAWRPQGTSPLHFGNGTRLTVT.